The source of this TCR beta chain is a study of T cell responses to AZD1222 COVID-19 vaccine. General observations from the study: CD4 TCRs linked to vaccination spanned spike, dominating at 160-218 and 743-854. Spike-specific TCR repertoires showed rising breadth and depth after two AZD1222 doses.

Using immunoSEQ multiplex PCR, the repertoire was profiled, and TCRdb retains in-frame clones only, with some absent. The data hold roughly 190,000 clones, with 92% observed a single time. In regard to this clone: Its antigen is still unknown.

The source of this sequence is an adult in good health. Material: peripheral blood, obtained on day 0 of AZD1222 vaccination.

The CDR3 loop is CASSFYRGGDSPLHF. CDR3 sequence (DNA): TGTGCCAGCAGCTTCTACAGGGGTGGGGATTCACCCCTCCACTTT. The V and J genes are TRBV7-9 and TRBJ1-6; TRBD1 aligns across 7 bases. The trim removed 3 bases at V and 8 bases at J, leaving 7 bases unmatched. The CDR3 consists of 15 residues. Per germline, CDR1 SEHNR and CDR2 FQNEAQ (reference sequence). Supplemented by reference TRBV7-9 and TRBJ1-6, the full variable domain reads DTGVSQNPRHKITKRGQNVTFRCDPISEHNRLYWYRQTLGQGPEFLTYFQNEAQLEKSRLLSDRFSAERPKGSFSTLEIQRTEQGDSAMYLCASSFYRGGDSPLHFGNGTRLTVT.